A single sample is the source of the 10 T cell receptor beta chains below, sequenced in a study of T cell responses to AZD1222 COVID-19 vaccine. Clones were sequenced by immunoSEQ multiplex PCR, and TCRdb holds only the in-frame ones, with some missing. The sample carries fewer than 150,000 clones, roughly 91% recorded once. This specimen was peripheral blood, taken 28 days after the second AZD1222 dose. The source of these receptors is an adult who received the AZD1222 COVID-19 vaccine.

The CDR3 DNA reads TGTGCCAGCACCCCGGGGTTGAGGAATCAGCCCCAGCATTTT. Translating gives CASTPGLRNQPQHF. The chain links TRBV28 to TRBJ1-5; D call uncertain. CDR1 and CDR2 from the germline V gene are MDHEN and SYDVKM. The CDR3 length is 14 residues. Trimming pared 7 bases from V and 4 bases from J, leaving 14 bases between.

The chain couples TRBV11-1 to TRBJ1-1; 8 nucleotides agree with TRBD1. J lost 7 bases, V lost 5 bases, and 9 bases had no gene match. CDR1 and CDR2 from the germline V gene are SGHAT and FQDESV (reference sequence). This CDR3 contains 14 residues. The CDR3: CASSQAYTGGEAFF. The CDR3 DNA follows: TGTGCCAGCAGCCAGGCCTACACAGGGGGTGAAGCTTTCTTT. The complete variable domain, with remaining parts taken from reference TRBV11-1 and TRBJ1-1, reads EAEVAQSPRYKITEKSQAVAFWCDPISGHATLYWYRQILGQGPELLVQFQDESVVDDSQLPKDRFSAERLKGVDSTLKIQPAELGDSAMYLCASSQAYTGGEAFFGQGTRLTVV.

A single count supports this clone. The genes are TRBV5-4 and TRBJ2-4; 8 bases are shared with TRBD2. Germline V gene sequence: CDR1 SGHNT, CDR2 YYREEE (reference sequence). The V segment lost 4 bases and the J segment 7 bases; nucleotides outside the gene matches: 7. This CDR3 region has 14 residues. Written as DNA, the CDR3 is TGTGCCAGCAGCACGGAGGGGACTAGGAACATTCAGTACTTC. This gives the protein CASSTEGTRNIQYF.

The chain uses TRBV2 and TRBJ1-1; possibly TRBD1 for D (6 bases). CDR3 length: 12 residues. V shed 5 bases and J shed 7 bases, with 11 bases lying between them. The germline gives CDR1 SNHLY, CDR2 FYNNEI. This chain's CDR3 is CASSPGQFEAFF. Here the CDR3 DNA reads TGTGCCAGCAGTCCTGGACAGTTTGAAGCTTTCTTT.

The chain links TRBV5-4 to TRBJ1-2; 8 nucleotides agree with TRBD1. The CDR3 sequence is 14 residues long. J lost 3 bases, V lost 2 bases, and 3 bases had no gene match. Germline V gene lookup returns CDR1 SGHNT and CDR2 YYREEE (reference sequence). The CDR3 DNA reads as TGTGCCAGCAGCTTTGGACAGGGAGACTATGGCTACACCTTC. Its protein is CASSFGQGDYGYTF.

J is TRBJ1-1 and V is TRBV24-1, with D maybe TRBD1 (6 bases). Germline CDR1 and CDR2: KGHDR and SFDVKD. Trimming took 8 bases from V and 4 from J, leaving 13 bases between them. The CDR3 loop spans 13 amino acids. The chain's CDR3 is CATTTGRSTEAFF. In DNA, the CDR3 is TGTGCCACCACAACAGGGCGAAGCACTGAAGCTTTCTTT.

CDR3: CASSNGTGGYEQYF. DNA of the CDR3: TGCGCCAGCAGCAATGGGACAGGGGGCTACGAGCAGTACTTC. The J gene is TRBJ2-7, the V gene TRBV10-1; 11 bases map to TRBD1. The CDR3 extends over 14 amino acids. Trimming removed 6 bases from V and 3 bases from J; junction bases left unmatched: 4. Germline V lookup: CDR1 WNHNN, CDR2 SYGVQD (reference sequence).

The J gene is TRBJ1-6, the V gene TRBV11-2; D is unclear. The CDR3 is 15 amino acids. Germline V gene lookup returns CDR1 SGHAT and CDR2 FQNNGV. V was cut by 0 bases and J by 7 bases, with 10 bases left in between. CDR3: CASSLDGQANSPLHF. The CDR3 DNA sequence: TGTGCCAGCAGCTTAGATGGTCAGGCCAATTCACCCCTCCACTTT.

This clone has only one observation. The V call is TRBV27, the J call TRBJ1-2; 8 bases map to TRBD1. Losses at the gene ends were 6 bases for V and 6 bases for J; bases not matched to a gene: 12. The CDR3 loop spans 15 amino acids. Germline V gene data show CDR1 as MNHEY and CDR2 as SMNVEV (reference sequence). CDR3 protein: CASSRTGTGPNGYTF. CDR3 DNA sequence: TGTGCCAGCAGCCGCACCGGGACAGGCCCCAATGGCTACACCTTC.

The chain employs TRBV18 and TRBJ2-5, with TRBD1 identical over 7 bases. Germline values: CDR1 KGHSH, CDR2 LQKENI. The CDR3 runs to 16 residues. V lost 0 bases, J lost 4 bases, and 8 bases stayed unmatched. The CDR3 nucleotides read TGTGCCAGCTCACCACCCCAGACAGGGTTTCCAGAGACCCAGTACTTC. Translation gives CASSPPQTGFPETQYF.